Below are 5 T cell receptor beta chains sequenced from a single sample in a study of vaccination and CD4 T cells after COVID-19 (dated by TCRdb to between 2021 and 2023). The treatment or condition label for this specimen denotes: approximately 9-day PBMC culture with coronavirus spike peptide pools or control peptides (ViraFEST assay). Receptor libraries were prepared by PCR. The listed sequencing device is Illumina iSeq 100. TCR sequencing of DNA from cultured CD4+ T cells used the Oncomine TCR Beta short-read assay at the Johns Hopkins FTIC core. The public reads were reanalyzed by TCRdb: fastp trimming at Q25, MiXCR alignment, in-frame beta chains only. CDR3 protein sequences are deduplicated, and each keeps its most common genes and DNA. The sample data list some 14,000 distinct CDR3 sequences, and 50% to 75% of these were observed just once. The ten largest account for more than 5% of the sample.

What these receptors recognize is not known. Material: CD4+ T cells from blood, cultured in vitro. The receptors shown here come from a human donor who had recovered from COVID-19.

The chain links TRBV20-1 to TRBJ2-4; 8 nucleotides agree with TRBD1. The CDR3 has 16 amino acids. Germline assignment: CDR1 DFQATT and CDR2 SNEGSKA (reference sequence). With V trimmed by 4 bases and J by 1 base, 9 bases remained unmatched. CDR3 protein: CSATHQGAMAKNIQYF. CDR3 nucleotides: TGCAGTGCTACCCACCAGGGGGCGATGGCCAAAAACATTCAGTACTTC.

The rearrangement links TRBV7-9 to TRBJ2-3; D gene uncertain. The V gene lost 3 bases and the J gene lost 4 bases, with 8 bases spanning the gap. Germline lookup yields CDR1 SEHNR and CDR2 FQNEAQ (reference sequence). CDR3 length: 13 amino acids. For the CDR3, the DNA is TGTGCCAGCAGCTTTGTTGGGGCAGATACGCAGTATTTT. Translated, it gives CASSFVGADTQYF. Supplemented by reference TRBV7-9 and TRBJ2-3, the full variable domain reads DTGVSQNPRHKITKRGQNVTFRCDPISEHNRLYWYRQTLGQGPEFLTYFQNEAQLEKSRLLSDRFSAERPKGSFSTLEIQRTEQGDSAMYLCASSFVGADTQYFGPGTRLTVL.

The chain links TRBV7-2 to TRBJ2-2, with 8 positions matching TRBD1. Per the germline V gene, CDR1 is SGHTA and CDR2 is FQGNSA. The CDR3 is 19 amino acids. Trimming took 4 bases from V and 8 from J; bases not matched to a gene: 21. The CDR3 DNA follows: TGTGCCAGCAGCTCTGGACAGGGAGCCGTGTGGGCTCCAAGGGGGGAGCTGTTTTTT. Residues: CASSSGQGAVWAPRGELFF.

This clonotype was found a few times. The chain is built from TRBV20-1 and TRBJ2-2; TRBD2 matches at 8 bases. Germline V lookup: CDR1 DFQATT, CDR2 SNEGSKA (reference sequence). The V gene end was trimmed by 3 bases and the J gene end by 4 bases; junction bases not matched to a gene: 1. CDR3 length: 13 amino acids. The CDR3 region has the DNA TGCAGTGCTAGCGGGGGGGTCACCGGGGAGCTGTTTTTT. Translating it yields CSASGGVTGELFF.

This clonotype was counted a few times. The rearrangement joins TRBV6-1 to TRBJ2-7; tentative D call: TRBD1 (6 bases). V lost 6 bases and J lost 2, with 26 bases in between. Germline assignment: CDR1 MNHNS and CDR2 SASEGT. The CDR3 is made up of 18 amino acids. Written as DNA, the CDR3 is TGTGCCAGCAGCCATTACCCCCAAGGGAGACAGGAAACCTACGAGCAGTACTTC. Its translation is CASSHYPQGRQETYEQYF.